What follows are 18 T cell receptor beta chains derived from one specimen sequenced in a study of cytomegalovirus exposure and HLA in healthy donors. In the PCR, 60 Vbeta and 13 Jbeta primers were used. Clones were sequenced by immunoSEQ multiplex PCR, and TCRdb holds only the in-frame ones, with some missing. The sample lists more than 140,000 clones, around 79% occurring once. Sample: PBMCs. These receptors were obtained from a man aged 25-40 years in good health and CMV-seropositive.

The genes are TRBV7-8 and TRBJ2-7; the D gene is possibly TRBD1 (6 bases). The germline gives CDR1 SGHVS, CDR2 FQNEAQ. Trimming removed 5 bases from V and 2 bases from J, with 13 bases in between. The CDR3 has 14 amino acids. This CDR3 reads CASSTGYRPYEQYF. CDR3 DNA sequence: TGTGCCAGCAGCACAGGGTATCGTCCCTACGAGCAGTACTTC.

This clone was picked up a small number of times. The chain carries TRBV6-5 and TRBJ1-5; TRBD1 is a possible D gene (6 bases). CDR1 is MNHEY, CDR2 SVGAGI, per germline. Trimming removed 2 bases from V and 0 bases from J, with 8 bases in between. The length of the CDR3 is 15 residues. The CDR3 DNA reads TGTGCCAGCAGTTACAAAGGGGGTAGCAATCAGCCCCAGCATTTT. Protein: CASSYKGGSNQPQHF.

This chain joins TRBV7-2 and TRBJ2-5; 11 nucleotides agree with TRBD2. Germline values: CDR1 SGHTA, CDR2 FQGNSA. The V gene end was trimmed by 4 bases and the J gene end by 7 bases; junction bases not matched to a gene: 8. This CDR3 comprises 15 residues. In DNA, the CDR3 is TGTGCCAGCAGCTCTGGACTAGCGGGCCTGGGGACCCAGTACTTC. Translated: CASSSGLAGLGTQYF.

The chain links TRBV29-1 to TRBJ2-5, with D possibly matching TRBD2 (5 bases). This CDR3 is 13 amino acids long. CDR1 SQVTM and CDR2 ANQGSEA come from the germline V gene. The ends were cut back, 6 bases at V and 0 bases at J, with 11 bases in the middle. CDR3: CSVDPSYQETQYF. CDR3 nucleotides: TGCAGCGTGGACCCTAGCTACCAAGAGACCCAGTACTTC.

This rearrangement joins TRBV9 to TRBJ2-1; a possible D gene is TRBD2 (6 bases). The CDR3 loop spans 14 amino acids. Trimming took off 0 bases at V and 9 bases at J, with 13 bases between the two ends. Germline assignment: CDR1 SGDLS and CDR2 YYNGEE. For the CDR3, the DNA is TGTGCCAGCAGCGTAGCTTATATGGGGGGTGAGCAGTTCTTC. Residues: CASSVAYMGGEQFF.

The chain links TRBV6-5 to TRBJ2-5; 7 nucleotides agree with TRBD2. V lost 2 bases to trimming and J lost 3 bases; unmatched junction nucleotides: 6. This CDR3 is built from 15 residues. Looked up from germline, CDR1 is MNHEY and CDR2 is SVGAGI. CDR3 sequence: CASSYRPSGEETQYF. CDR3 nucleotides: TGTGCCAGCAGTTACAGGCCTAGCGGAGAAGAGACCCAGTACTTC.

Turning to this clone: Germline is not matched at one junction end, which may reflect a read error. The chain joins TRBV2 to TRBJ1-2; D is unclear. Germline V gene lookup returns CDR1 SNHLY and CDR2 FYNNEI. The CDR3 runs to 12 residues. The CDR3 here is CASSEFGYAYTF. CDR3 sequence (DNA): TGTGCCAGCAGTGAGTTCGGGTATGCCTACACCTTC. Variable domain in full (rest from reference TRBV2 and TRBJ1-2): EPEVTQTPSHQVTQMGQEVILRCVPISNHLYFYWYRQILGQKVEFLVSFYNNEISEKSEIFDDQFSVERPDGSNFTLKIRSTKLEDSAMYFCASSEFGYAYTFGSGTRLTVV.

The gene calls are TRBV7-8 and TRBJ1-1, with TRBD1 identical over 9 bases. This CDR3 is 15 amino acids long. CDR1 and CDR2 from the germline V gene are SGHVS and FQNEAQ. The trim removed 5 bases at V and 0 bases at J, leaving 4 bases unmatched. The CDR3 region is CASSPDRGMNTEAFF. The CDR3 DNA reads TGTGCCAGCAGCCCGGACAGGGGCATGAACACTGAAGCTTTCTTT.

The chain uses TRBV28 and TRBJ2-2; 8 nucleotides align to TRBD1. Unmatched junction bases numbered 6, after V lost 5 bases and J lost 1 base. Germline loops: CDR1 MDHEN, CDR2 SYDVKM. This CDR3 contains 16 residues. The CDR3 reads CASSQAGTGNTGELFF. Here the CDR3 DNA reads TGTGCCAGCAGTCAAGCCGGGACAGGGAACACCGGGGAGCTGTTTTTT. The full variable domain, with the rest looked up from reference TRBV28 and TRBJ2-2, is DVKVTQSSRYLVKRTGEKVFLECVQDMDHENMFWYRQDPGLGLRLIYFSYDVKMKEKGDIPEGYSVSREKKERFSLILESASTNQTSMYLCASSQAGTGNTGELFFGEGSRLTVL.

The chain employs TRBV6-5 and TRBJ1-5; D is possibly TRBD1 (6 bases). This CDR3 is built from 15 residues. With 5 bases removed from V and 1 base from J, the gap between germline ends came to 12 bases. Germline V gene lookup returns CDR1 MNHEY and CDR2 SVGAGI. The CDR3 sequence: CASSPQGKSNQPQHF. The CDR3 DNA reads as TGTGCCAGCAGTCCACAGGGTAAGAGCAATCAGCCCCAGCATTTT.

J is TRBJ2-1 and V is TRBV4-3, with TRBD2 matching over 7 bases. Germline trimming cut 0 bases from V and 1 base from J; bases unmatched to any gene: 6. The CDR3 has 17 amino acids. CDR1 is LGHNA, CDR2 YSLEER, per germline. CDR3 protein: CASSQDIGRVSYNEQFF. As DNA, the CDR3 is TGCGCCAGCAGCCAAGACATAGGGAGGGTATCCTACAATGAGCAGTTCTTC.

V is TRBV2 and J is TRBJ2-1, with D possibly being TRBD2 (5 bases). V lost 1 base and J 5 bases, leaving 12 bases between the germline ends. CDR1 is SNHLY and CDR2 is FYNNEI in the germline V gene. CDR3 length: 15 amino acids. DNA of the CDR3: TGTGCCAGCAGTGAAGGGTGGGAGTCCCACAATGAGCAGTTCTTC. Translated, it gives CASSEGWESHNEQFF.

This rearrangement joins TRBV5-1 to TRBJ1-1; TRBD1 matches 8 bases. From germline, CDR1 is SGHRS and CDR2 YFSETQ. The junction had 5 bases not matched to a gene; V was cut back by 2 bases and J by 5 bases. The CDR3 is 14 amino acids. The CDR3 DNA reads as TGCGCCAGCAGCTTTGGACAGGGCAGGACTGAAGCTTTCTTT. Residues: CASSFGQGRTEAFF.

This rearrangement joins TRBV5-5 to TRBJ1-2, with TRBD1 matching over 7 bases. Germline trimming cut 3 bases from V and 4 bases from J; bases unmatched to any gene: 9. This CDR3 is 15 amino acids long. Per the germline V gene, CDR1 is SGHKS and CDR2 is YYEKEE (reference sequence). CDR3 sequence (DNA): TGTGCCAGCAGCTATACAGGGGCGACGGCCTATGGCTACACCTTC. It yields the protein CASSYTGATAYGYTF. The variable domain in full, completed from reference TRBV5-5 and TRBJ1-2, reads DAGVTQSPTHLIKTRGQQVTLRCSPISGHKSVSWYQQVLGQGPQFIFQYYEKEERGRGNFPDRFSARQFPNYSSELNVNALLLGDSALYLCASSYTGATAYGYTFGSGTRLTVV.

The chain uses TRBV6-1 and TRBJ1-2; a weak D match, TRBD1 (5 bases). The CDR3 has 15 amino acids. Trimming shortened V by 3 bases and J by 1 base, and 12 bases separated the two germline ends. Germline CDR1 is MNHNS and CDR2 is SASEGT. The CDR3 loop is CASSDTLRGNYGYTF. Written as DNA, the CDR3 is TGTGCCAGCAGTGACACTCTAAGGGGTAACTATGGCTACACCTTC.

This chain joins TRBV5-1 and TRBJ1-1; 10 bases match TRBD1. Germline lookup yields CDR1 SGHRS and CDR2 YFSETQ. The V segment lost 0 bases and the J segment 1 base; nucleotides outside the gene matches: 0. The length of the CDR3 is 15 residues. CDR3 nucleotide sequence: TGCGCCAGCAGCTTGGGGACAGGGGGGAACACTGAAGCTTTCTTT. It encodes CASSLGTGGNTEAFF.

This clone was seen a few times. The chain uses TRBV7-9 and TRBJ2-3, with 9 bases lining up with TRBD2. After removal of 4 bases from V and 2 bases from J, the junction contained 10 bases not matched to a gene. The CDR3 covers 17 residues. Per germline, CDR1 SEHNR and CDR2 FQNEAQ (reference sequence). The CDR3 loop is CASSSRAGGGDTDTQYF. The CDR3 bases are TGTGCCAGCAGCTCCCGAGCCGGCGGGGGGGACACAGATACGCAGTATTTT. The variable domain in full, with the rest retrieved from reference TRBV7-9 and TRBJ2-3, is DTGVSQNPRHKITKRGQNVTFRCDPISEHNRLYWYRQTLGQGPEFLTYFQNEAQLEKSRLLSDRFSAERPKGSFSTLEIQRTEQGDSAMYLCASSSRAGGGDTDTQYFGPGTRLTVL.

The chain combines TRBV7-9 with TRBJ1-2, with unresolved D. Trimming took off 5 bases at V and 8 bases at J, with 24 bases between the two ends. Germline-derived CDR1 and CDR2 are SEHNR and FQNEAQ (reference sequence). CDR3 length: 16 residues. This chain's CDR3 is CASSPRPGWVKGGYTF. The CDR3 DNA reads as TGTGCCAGCAGCCCACGCCCCGGGTGGGTTAAAGGCGGCTACACCTTC.